Below are 9 T cell receptor beta chains sequenced from a single sample in a study of blood T cell repertoires in COVID-19. Using immunoSEQ multiplex PCR, the repertoire was profiled, and TCRdb retains in-frame clones only, with some absent. The sample records 250,000 to 350,000 clones, 75% to 95% being singletons. Sequenced: peripheral blood. Receptors were obtained from a woman aged 25 to 39 with COVID-19, enrolled during active disease.

The chain couples TRBV6-5 to TRBJ1-6; D might be TRBD1 (5 bases). Germline loops: CDR1 MNHEY, CDR2 SVGAGI. V gave up 11 bases and J gave up 5 bases, with 13 bases separating them. The CDR3 consists of 13 residues. The CDR3 here is CAGAGRDNSPLHF. The CDR3 nucleotides read TGTGCCGGTGCGGGACGTGATAATTCACCCCTCCACTTT.

In its sample, this clone was seen once. The rearrangement uses TRBV5-1 and TRBJ2-1, with 7 bases aligning to TRBD2. V shed 8 bases, J shed 4 bases, and the junction held 9 bases outside the gene matches. Germline-derived CDR1 and CDR2 are SGHRS and YFSETQ. The CDR3 is made up of 14 amino acids. CDR3 loop: CASRSGALYNEQFF. The CDR3 DNA reads as TGCGCCAGTCGAAGCGGGGCCTTATACAATGAGCAGTTCTTC.

The rearrangement uses TRBV28 and TRBJ1-1, with a possible D match to TRBD1 (5 bases). CDR3 length: 15 residues. Trimming took 2 bases from V and 5 from J, leaving 15 bases between them. Germline V gene sequence: CDR1 MDHEN, CDR2 SYDVKM. CDR3 amino acids: CASSLIIGARTEAFF. As DNA, the CDR3 is TGTGCCAGCAGTTTAATAATAGGGGCACGGACTGAAGCTTTCTTT.

The genes are TRBV12-1 and TRBJ2-7; the table's D call of TRBD2 was not tested on the DNA. TRBV12-1 is annotated as a pseudogene. The CDR3 is 15 amino acids. The CDR3: CASSFSTRSSYEQYF. In DNA, the CDR3 is TGTGCCAGCAGCTTTTCGACTCGTAGCTCCTACGAGCAGTACTTC.

The chain recombines TRBV10-2 with TRBJ1-4; the D gene is possibly TRBD1 (5 bases). The CDR3 sequence is 19 residues long. With 8 bases removed from V and 0 bases from J, the gap between germline ends came to 25 bases. Per germline, CDR1 WSHSY and CDR2 SAAADI. DNA of the CDR3: TGCGCCAGCGGCCTCCATATGCAGGGAAGGCGGCCAACTAATGAAAAACTGTTTTTT. This gives the protein CASGLHMQGRRPTNEKLFF.

The J gene is TRBJ2-5, the V gene TRBV5-1; 14 nucleotides align to TRBD2. V shed 2 bases and J 4 bases; nucleotides not matched to a gene: 22. This CDR3 has 22 amino acids. The germline gives CDR1 SGHRS, CDR2 YFSETQ. CDR3: CASSLPEGLAGAPAGSRETQYF. CDR3 nucleotide sequence: TGCGCCAGCAGCTTACCAGAGGGACTAGCGGGAGCCCCAGCCGGGTCTCGAGAGACCCAGTACTTC.

The J gene is TRBJ1-5, the V gene TRBV10-3; D might be TRBD1 (5 bases). The germline gives CDR1 ENHRY, CDR2 SYGVKD. Trimming took off 4 bases at V and 0 bases at J, with 10 bases between the two ends. The CDR3 contains 15 residues. CDR3 sequence (DNA): TGTGCCATCAGTGCACAGGCGTTTAGCAATCAGCCCCAGCATTTT. Protein product: CAISAQAFSNQPQHF.

Here the CDR3 DNA reads TGCGCCAGCAGCCCTCATCGGGGCACTGAAGCTTTCTTT. Translated, it gives CASSPHRGTEAFF. The V and J genes are TRBV4-1 and TRBJ1-1, with D hard to call. The CDR3 runs 13 residues. Germline lookup yields CDR1 MGHRA and CDR2 YSYEKL. With 4 bases removed from V and 4 bases from J, the gap between germline ends came to 10 bases.

This chain connects TRBV4-1 to TRBJ1-1; TRBD1 agrees at 9 bases. CDR1 and CDR2 (germline): MGHRA, YSYEKL. The CDR3 consists of 15 residues. With 1 base clipped from V and 1 base from J, the junction kept 1 base outside the gene matches. Written as DNA, the CDR3 is TGCGCCAGCAGCCAAGCGGGACAGGGGAACACTGAAGCTTTCTTT. It translates to CASSQAGQGNTEAFF.